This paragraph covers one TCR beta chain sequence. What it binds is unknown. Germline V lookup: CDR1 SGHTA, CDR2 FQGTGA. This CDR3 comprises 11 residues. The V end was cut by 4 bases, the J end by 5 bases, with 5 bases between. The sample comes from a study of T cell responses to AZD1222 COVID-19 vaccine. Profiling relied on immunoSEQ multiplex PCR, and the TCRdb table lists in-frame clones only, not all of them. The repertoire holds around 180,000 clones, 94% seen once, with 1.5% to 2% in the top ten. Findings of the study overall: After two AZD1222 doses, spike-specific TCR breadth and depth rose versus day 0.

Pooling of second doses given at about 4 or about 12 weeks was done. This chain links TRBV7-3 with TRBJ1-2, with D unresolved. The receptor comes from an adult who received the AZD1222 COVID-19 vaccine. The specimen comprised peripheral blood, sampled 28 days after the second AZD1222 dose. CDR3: CASSSYYGYTF. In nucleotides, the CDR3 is TGTGCCAGCAGCTCATATTATGGCTACACCTTC.